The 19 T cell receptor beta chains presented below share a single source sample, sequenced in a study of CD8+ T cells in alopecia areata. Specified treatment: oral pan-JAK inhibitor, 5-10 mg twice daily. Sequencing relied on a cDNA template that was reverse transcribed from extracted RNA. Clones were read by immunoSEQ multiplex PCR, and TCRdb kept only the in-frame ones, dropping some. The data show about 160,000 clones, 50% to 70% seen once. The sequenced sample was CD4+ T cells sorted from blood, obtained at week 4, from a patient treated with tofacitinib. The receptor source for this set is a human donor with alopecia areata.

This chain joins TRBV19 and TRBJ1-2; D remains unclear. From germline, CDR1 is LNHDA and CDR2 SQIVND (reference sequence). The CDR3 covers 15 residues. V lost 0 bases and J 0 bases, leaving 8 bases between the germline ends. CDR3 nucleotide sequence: TGTGCCAGTAGTATAGAAGCCCGATCTAACTATGGCTACACCTTC. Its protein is CASSIEARSNYGYTF.

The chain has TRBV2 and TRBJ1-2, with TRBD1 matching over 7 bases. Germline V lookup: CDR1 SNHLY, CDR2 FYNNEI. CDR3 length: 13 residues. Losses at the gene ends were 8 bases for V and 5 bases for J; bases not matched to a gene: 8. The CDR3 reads CASFRDSSYGYTF. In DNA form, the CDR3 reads TGTGCCAGCTTCCGGGACAGCTCTTATGGCTACACCTTC.

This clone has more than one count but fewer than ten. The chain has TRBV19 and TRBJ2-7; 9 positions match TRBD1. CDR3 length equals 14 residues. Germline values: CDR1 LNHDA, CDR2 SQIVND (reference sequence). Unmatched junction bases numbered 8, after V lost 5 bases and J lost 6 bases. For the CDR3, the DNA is TGTGCCAGTAGTCCCTCGGGACAGGGCGGCGAGCAGTACTTC. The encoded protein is CASSPSGQGGEQYF.

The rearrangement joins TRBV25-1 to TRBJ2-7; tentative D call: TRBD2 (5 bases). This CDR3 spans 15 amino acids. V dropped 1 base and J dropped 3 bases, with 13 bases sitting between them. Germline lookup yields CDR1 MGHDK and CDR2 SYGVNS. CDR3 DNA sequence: TGTGCCAGCAGTGAATCCCGGGGTCGTGACTACGAGCAGTACTTC. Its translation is CASSESRGRDYEQYF.

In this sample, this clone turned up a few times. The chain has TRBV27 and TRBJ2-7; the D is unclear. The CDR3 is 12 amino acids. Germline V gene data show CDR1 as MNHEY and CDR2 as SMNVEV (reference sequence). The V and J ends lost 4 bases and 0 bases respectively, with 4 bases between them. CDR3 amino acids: CASSSSSYEQYF. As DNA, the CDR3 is TGTGCCAGCAGTTCAAGCTCCTACGAGCAGTACTTC.

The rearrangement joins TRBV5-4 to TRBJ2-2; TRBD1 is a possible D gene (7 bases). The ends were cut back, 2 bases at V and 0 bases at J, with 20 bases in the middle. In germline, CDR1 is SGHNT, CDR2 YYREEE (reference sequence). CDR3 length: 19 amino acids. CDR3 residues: CASSFRWEDRRANTGELFF. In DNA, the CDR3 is TGTGCCAGCAGCTTTCGGTGGGAGGACAGGCGCGCGAACACCGGGGAGCTGTTTTTT.

CDR3 loop: CSVGGTVRTDTQYF. CDR3 sequence (DNA): TGCAGCGTTGGGGGAACAGTCCGCACAGATACGCAGTATTTT. This rearrangement joins TRBV29-1 to TRBJ2-3; D is unresolved. Germline V lookup: CDR1 SQVTM, CDR2 ANQGSEA. V was cut by 4 bases and J by 1 base, with 12 bases left in between. The CDR3 extends over 14 amino acids.

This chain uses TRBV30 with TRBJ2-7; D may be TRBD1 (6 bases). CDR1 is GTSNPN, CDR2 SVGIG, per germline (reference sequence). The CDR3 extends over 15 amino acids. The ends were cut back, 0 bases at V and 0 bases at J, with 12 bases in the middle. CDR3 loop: CAWSVPQGISYEQYF. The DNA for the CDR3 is TGTGCCTGGAGTGTCCCCCAGGGGATCTCCTACGAGCAGTACTTC.

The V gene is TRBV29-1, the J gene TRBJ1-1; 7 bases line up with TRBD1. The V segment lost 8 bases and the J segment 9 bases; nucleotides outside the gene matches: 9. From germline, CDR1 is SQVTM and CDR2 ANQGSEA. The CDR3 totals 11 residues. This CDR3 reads CSMEKGAKAFF. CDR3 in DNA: TGCAGCATGGAGAAGGGGGCTAAAGCTTTCTTT.

The chain's CDR3 is CASSLLARGTNQPQHF. CDR3 in DNA: TGTGCCAGCAGCTTACTGGCCAGGGGAACGAATCAGCCCCAGCATTTT. The V call is TRBV7-2, the J call TRBJ1-5; D possibly corresponds to TRBD1 (6 bases). The CDR3 is 16 amino acids. Germline V CDR1 and CDR2: SGHTA, FQGNSA. V dropped 2 bases and J dropped 4 bases, with 15 bases sitting between them.

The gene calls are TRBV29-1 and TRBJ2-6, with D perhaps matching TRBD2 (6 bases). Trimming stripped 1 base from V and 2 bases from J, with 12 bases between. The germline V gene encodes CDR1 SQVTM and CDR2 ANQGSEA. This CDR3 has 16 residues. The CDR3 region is CSVEVRGRTGANVLTF. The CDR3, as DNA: TGCAGCGTTGAAGTTCGGGGGAGAACTGGGGCCAACGTCCTGACTTTC.

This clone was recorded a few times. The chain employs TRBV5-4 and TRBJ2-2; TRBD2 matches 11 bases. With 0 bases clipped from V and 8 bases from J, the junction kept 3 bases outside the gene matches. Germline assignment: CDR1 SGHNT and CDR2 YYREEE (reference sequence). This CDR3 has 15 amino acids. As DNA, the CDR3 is TGTGCCAGCAGCTTGGTAGCGGGGGGGCCTGGGGAGCTGTTTTTT. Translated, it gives CASSLVAGGPGELFF.

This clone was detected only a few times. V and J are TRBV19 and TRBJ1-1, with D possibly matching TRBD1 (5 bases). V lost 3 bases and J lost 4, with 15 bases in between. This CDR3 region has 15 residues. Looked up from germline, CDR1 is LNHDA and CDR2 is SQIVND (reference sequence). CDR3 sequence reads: CASSIPSLGTTEAFF. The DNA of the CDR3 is TGTGCCAGTAGTATCCCCTCCCTGGGGACCACTGAAGCTTTCTTT.

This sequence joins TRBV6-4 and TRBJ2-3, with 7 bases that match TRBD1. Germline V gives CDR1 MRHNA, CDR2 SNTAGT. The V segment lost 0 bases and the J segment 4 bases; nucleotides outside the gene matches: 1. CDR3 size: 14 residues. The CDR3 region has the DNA TGTGCCAGCAGTGACTCCGGGACAGCAGATACGCAGTATTTT. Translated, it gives CASSDSGTADTQYF.

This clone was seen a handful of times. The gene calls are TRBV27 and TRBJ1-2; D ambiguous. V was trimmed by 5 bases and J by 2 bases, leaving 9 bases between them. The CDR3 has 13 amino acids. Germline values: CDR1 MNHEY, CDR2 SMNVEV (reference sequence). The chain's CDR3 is CASSPARNYGYTF. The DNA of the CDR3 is TGTGCCAGCAGTCCCGCACGGAACTATGGCTACACCTTC.

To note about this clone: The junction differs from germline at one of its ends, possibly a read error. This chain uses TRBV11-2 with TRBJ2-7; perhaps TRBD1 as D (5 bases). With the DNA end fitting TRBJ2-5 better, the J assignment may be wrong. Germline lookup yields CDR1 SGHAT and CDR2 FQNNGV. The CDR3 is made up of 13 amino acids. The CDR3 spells CASNLGVTVTQYF. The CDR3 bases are TGTGCCAGCAACTTAGGGGTTACAGTGACCCAGTACTTC.

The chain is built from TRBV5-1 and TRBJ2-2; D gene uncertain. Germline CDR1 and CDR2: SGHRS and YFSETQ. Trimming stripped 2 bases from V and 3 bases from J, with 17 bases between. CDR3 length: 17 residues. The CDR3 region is CASSFRAGSRDTGELFF. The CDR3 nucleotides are TGCGCCAGCAGCTTTAGGGCCGGGTCAAGGGACACCGGGGAGCTGTTTTTT.

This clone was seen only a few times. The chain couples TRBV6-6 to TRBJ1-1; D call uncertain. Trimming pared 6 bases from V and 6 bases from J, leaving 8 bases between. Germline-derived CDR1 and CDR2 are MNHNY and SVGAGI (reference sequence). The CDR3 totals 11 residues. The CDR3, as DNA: TGTGCCAGCAGCCGGCGTTCTGAAGCTTTCTTT. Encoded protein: CASSRRSEAFF.

This chain's CDR3 is CSVARGQVLDEQFF. CDR3 DNA sequence: TGCAGCGTCGCCCGAGGGCAGGTGCTAGATGAGCAGTTCTTC. The chain recombines TRBV29-1 with TRBJ2-1; D perhaps matches TRBD2 (5 bases). The germline CDR1 and CDR2 sequences are SQVTM and ANQGSEA. Trimming pared 6 bases from V and 8 bases from J, leaving 20 bases between. The CDR3 spans 14 residues.